This T cell receptor (beta chain) was sequenced for a study of T cells in Graves' hyperthyroidism and ophthalmopathy. Study summary: Any treatment followed the collection of peripheral blood at initial diagnosis.

Amplification yielded TCR beta CDR3 regions, with RNA transcripts as the source. First-round RT-PCR targeting the TCR CDR3 was performed with the HTBI primer set. TCRdb recomputed calls from the multiplex PCR reads with MiXCR, one row per CDR3 protein. This sample has about 480,000 distinct CDR3 sequences, with about 22% found just once. Germline CDR1 MDHEN, CDR2 SYDVKM. Trimming took off 6 bases at V and 5 bases at J, with 16 bases between the two ends. The CDR3 has 14 amino acids. Exclusion of patients followed from uncontrolled infection, other autoimmune disease, pregnancy or lactation. It was around 11 ml of fresh peripheral blood that supplied the PBMCs. This clonotype turned up a few times. Its antigen is not identified. Study-wide points: Most clonotypes expanded in the thyroid (above 0.001) were also present in blood.

The chain uses TRBV28 and TRBJ1-2; TRBD1 is a possible D gene (6 bases). The specimen was blood. This TCR derives from a woman in her seventies with Graves' ophthalmopathy. The CDR3: CASSPDRWSYGYTF. The DNA for the CDR3 is TGTGCCAGCAGCCCAGACAGGTGGTCGTATGGCTACACCTTC.